This TCR beta chain emerged from a study of identical twins. CDR3 length equals 15 residues. V was clipped by 2 bases and J by 5 bases, with 15 bases between them. The germline V gene has CDR1 MNHEY and CDR2 SVGAGI. Addition of a universal primer site occurred through template switching, and cDNA carried unique molecular identifiers. TCRdb recomputed calls from the 5' RACE reads with MiXCR, one row per CDR3 protein. Of roughly 690,000 distinct CDR3 sequences listed, over 5% were seen once; the top ten hold around 1.9%. Findings and limits, study-wide: While abundant cord blood beta clonotypes carried fewer insertions, memory repertoires showed no such pattern.

A remark on this clonotype: Its antigen is unidentified.

The material sequenced was naive T cells sorted from blood. This TCR was recovered from a young man in good health. This chain joins TRBV6-5 and TRBJ2-5; TRBD1 might be the D (6 bases). The CDR3 sequence: CASSYGAGDIETQYF. CDR3 coding DNA: TGTGCCAGCAGTTACGGGGCAGGGGATATTGAGACCCAGTACTTC.